This T cell receptor (beta chain) is drawn from a study of T cells in Graves' hyperthyroidism and ophthalmopathy. Regions amplified from RNA transcripts were the TCR beta CDR3 regions. The study used the HTBI primer set for a first-round RT-PCR of the TCR CDR3. TCRdb redid the calling of the multiplex PCR reads with MiXCR, one entry per CDR3 protein. The table shows 450,000 to 650,000 distinct CDR3 sequences, with 14% occurring only once. The CDR3 has 18 amino acids. V dropped 1 base and J dropped 0 bases, with 13 bases sitting between them. Germline CDR1 reads SGHDN; CDR2 reads FVKESK. The TCR was taken from a woman in her late teens or twenties with Graves' ophthalmopathy. This chain uses TRBV14 with TRBJ2-6, with D unresolved. The sequenced sample was blood. CDR3 protein: CASSQGLGPHSGANVLTF. CDR3 in DNA: TGTGCCAGCAGCCAAGGGTTGGGTCCCCACTCTGGGGCCAACGTCCTGACTTTC.